This TCR beta chain was observed in a study of T cell changes during pregnancy in multiple sclerosis (dated by TCRdb to between 2018 and 2021). Study-wide context: The study looked at changes in the T cell repertoire across pregnancy in women with multiple sclerosis.

The germline V gene (reference sequence) gives CDR1 as SEHNR and CDR2 as FQNEAQ. Ends trimmed: V by 5 bases, J by 2 bases; bases unmatched to a gene: 12. CDR3 length: 16 amino acids, cysteine to phenylalanine. The only DNA kept is the CDR3, 48 bases in frame from the first base. In regard to this clone: Its antigen specificity is not known. No clone much larger than this one lies a single base away; base qualities are absent.

Preparation of the library involved the immunoSEQ multiplex PCR assay. TCRdb carries this immuneACCESS record with in-frame sequences only. Its versions omit some clonotypes, under half of them owing to an unresolved V gene in the studies checked, with the rest unexplained. Counted in this sample were approximately 46,000 clones; roughly 89% of them appeared once. The biggest ten clones account for just over 5% of the sample. The rearranged segments are TRBV7-9 and TRBJ2-7; TRBD2 agrees with 7 junctional bases. The sample in question was peripheral blood, obtained after pregnancy. The TCR sequence derives from a female donor in good health, enrolled as a control in a pregnancy study. The CDR3 has the sequence CASSVSPGGSAYEQYF. The nucleotide sequence reads TGTGCCAGCAGCGTCTCCCCGGGGGGATCCGCCTACGAGCAGTACTTC.